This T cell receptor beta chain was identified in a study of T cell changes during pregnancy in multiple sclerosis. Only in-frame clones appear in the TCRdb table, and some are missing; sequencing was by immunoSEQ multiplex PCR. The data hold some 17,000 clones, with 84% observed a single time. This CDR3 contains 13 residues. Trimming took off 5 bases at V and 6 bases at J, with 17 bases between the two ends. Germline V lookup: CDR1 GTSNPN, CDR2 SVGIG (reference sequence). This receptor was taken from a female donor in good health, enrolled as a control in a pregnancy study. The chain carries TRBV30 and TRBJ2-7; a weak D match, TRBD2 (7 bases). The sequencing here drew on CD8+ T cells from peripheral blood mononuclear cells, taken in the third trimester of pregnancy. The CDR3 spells CAWLIPGGAEQYF. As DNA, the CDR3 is TGTGCCTGGCTAATCCCGGGGGGCGCCGAGCAGTACTTC. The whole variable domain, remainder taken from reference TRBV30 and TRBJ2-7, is SQTIHQWPATLVQPVGSPLSLECTVEGTSNPNLYWYRQAAGRGLQLLFYSVGIGQISSEVPQNLSASRPQDRQFILSSKKLLLSDSGFYLCAWLIPGGAEQYFGPGTRLTVT.